The next 13 T cell receptor beta chains were all read from a single sample in a study of tissue T cells after allogeneic stem cell transplantation. Assay used: immunoSEQ multiplex PCR; TCRdb lists only in-frame clones, some missing. The sample gives about 22,000 clones, around 70% of which show up once; about 0.41% is in the top ten. Source material: blood. The receptors here all came from a female BALB/c mouse in good health. For this mouse line, the MHC haplotype is H2-d.

Comments on this clone: The gene names given are mouse names. The missing CDR3 end, 1 residue past where the read stops, is filled in from the germline J gene. The chain uses TRBV4 and TRBJ2-7; 8 bases fit TRBD2. Trimming took 5 bases from V and 4 from J; bases not matched to a gene: 4. The CDR3 is 13 residues long. Germline V gene lookup returns CDR1 LGHDT and CDR2 YNNKQL (reference sequence). Incomplete CDR3 DNA: TGTGCCAGCAGCGGGGACTGGAAGTATGAACAGTAC. This gives the protein CASSGDWKYEQY. The entire CDR3 protein reads CASSGDWKYEQYF.

Note on this clone: Gene names denote mouse genes. Read coverage stops 1 residue before the CDR3 terminus; the germline J gene supplies the remainder. The chain links TRBV31 to TRBJ2-1; 9 bases agree with TRBD1. Germline-derived CDR1 and CDR2 are GKSSPN and SITVG. The V and J ends lost 0 bases and 3 bases, in that order; junction bases with no gene match: 3. The CDR3 sequence is 15 residues long. CDR3: CAWSLPGQGYAEQFF. The CDR3 DNA, read in part, is TGTGCCTGGAGTCTACCGGGACAGGGCTATGCTGAGCAGTTC.

The sample holds a few counts of this clone. Gene labels here are mouse ones. The CDR3 end falls 1 residue outside the read, so it is completed with the germline J gene. The chain joins TRBV5 to TRBJ2-7, with D possibly being TRBD2 (7 bases). This CDR3 region has 13 residues. Germline V gene sequence: CDR1 LGHNA, CDR2 YNLKQL (reference sequence). The V and J ends lost 1 base and 7 bases respectively, with 11 bases between them. The CDR3 is CASSQGGAGEQYF. Partial CDR3 DNA: TGTGCCAGCAGCCAAGGGGGGGCGGGGGAACAGTAC.

Turning to this clone: Mouse gene names apply. Read coverage stops 1 residue before the CDR3 terminus; the germline J gene supplies the remainder. J is TRBJ2-5 and V is TRBV5; D gene ambiguous. The CDR3 contains 14 residues. CDR1 and CDR2 (germline): LGHNA, YNLKQL (reference sequence). V lost 1 base and J 2 bases, leaving 7 bases between the germline ends. CDR3 protein: CASSQGTVQDTQYF. The sequenced part of the CDR3 DNA is TGTGCCAGCAGCCAAGGGACGGTCCAAGACACCCAGTAC.

On this clone: Gene names denote mouse genes. Read data end 1 residue before the CDR3 end; the end is taken from the germline J gene. The rearrangement joins TRBV29 to TRBJ1-1, with TRBD1 identical over 7 bases. V lost 2 bases and J lost 0; bases outside the gene matches: 9. The CDR3 totals 17 residues. Germline CDR1 reads MSHET; CDR2 reads SYDVDS. The CDR3 reads CASSLPQGPRSNTEVFF. The DNA read from the CDR3 is TGTGCTAGCAGTTTACCACAGGGGCCGCGGTCAAACACAGAAGTCTTC. The variable domain in full, with the rest retrieved from reference TRBV29 and TRBJ1-1, is DMKVTQMPRYLIKRMGENVLLECGQDMSHETMYWYRQDPGLGLQLIYISYDVDSNSEGDIPKGYRVSRKKREHFSLILDSAKTNQTSVYFCASSLPQGPRSNTEVFFGKGTRLTVV.

About this clone itself: Mouse germline and gene names are used. The missing CDR3 end, 1 residue past where the read stops, is filled in from the germline J gene. The chain carries TRBV31 and TRBJ2-2; D uncertain. The CDR3 spans 14 residues. Germline CDR1 is GKSSPN and CDR2 is SITVG. V dropped 0 bases and J dropped 3 bases, with 8 bases sitting between them. CDR3 residues: CAWSLAGDTGQLYF. The DNA read from the CDR3 is TGTGCCTGGAGTCTAGCCGGGGACACCGGGCAGCTCTAC.

Of note for this clone: Genes here carry mouse names. Coverage ceases 1 residue before the CDR3 finishes, and the germline J gene fills in the end. This chain connects TRBV13-2 to TRBJ1-3, with D uncertain. The V and J ends lost 1 base and 4 bases respectively, with 3 bases between them. The CDR3 totals 12 residues. CDR1 is NNHNN, CDR2 SYGAGS, per germline (reference sequence). The covered CDR3 bases are TGTGCCAGCGGTGATTGGGGAAATACGCTCTAT. Its translation is CASGDWGNTLY. The whole CDR3 protein is CASGDWGNTLYF.

Details on this clone: Gene names are the mouse ones. With the read ending 1 residue before the CDR3 end, the germline J gene is used to fill in that end. The rearrangement joins TRBV19 to TRBJ2-7, with D perhaps given as TRBD1 or TRBD2 (5 bases each). The V end was cut by 2 bases, the J end by 2 bases, with 8 bases between. Germline V CDR1 and CDR2: FNHDT, SITEND (reference sequence). CDR3 length: 13 amino acids. The CDR3 bases that were read are TGTGCCAGCAGTATGGGGGAGACCTATGAACAGTAC. Translated, it gives CASSMGETYEQY. The CDR3, in full, reads CASSMGETYEQYF.

This clone was counted between two and nine times. These gene names are mouse names. Sequencing ends 1 residue short of the CDR3 end; the germline J gene provides the rest. The chain carries TRBV13-3 and TRBJ2-7, with TRBD2 identical over 10 bases. The CDR3 consists of 14 residues. Trimming at V came to 5 bases and at J to 3 bases, leaving 5 bases not matched to a gene. Germline values: CDR1 NNHDY, CDR2 SYVADS. Partial CDR3 DNA: TGTGCCAGCAGCCCCGGGACTGGGGACTATGAACAGTAC. It translates to CASSPGTGDYEQY. The complete CDR3 reads CASSPGTGDYEQYF.

This clone turned up a few times. Mouse gene names apply. Read sequence stops 1 residue before the CDR3 end, and the germline J gene provides the missing end. The genes are TRBV19 and TRBJ1-4; TRBD1 might be the D (6 bases). Between the trimmed V and J ends, which lost 2 bases and 1 base, there was a span of 12 bases. This CDR3 is built from 16 residues. CDR1 is FNHDT, CDR2 SITEND, per germline (reference sequence). The CDR3 bases that were read are TGTGCCAGCAGTATTAGGGGGGCGGATTCCAACGAAAGATTATTT. Its protein is CASSIRGADSNERLF. The CDR3 reads in full as CASSIRGADSNERLFF.

The table lists this clone with a few counts. Genes and germline are mouse. The CDR3 region is CASSEGDWGYAEQFF. CDR3 DNA (partial): TGTGCCAGCAGTGAGGGGGACTGGGGATATGCTGAGCAGTTC. The rearrangement uses TRBV13-1 and TRBJ2-1, with 10 bases aligning to TRBD2. The sequenced fragment ends 1 residue before the CDR3 boundary, so the rest is inferred from the germline J gene. In germline, CDR1 is NSHNY, CDR2 SYGAGN. V trimming: 2 bases; J trimming: 4 bases; junction bases outside the gene matches: 3. The CDR3 totals 15 residues.

On this clone: Gene names follow the mouse nomenclature. The CDR3 end lies 1 residue beyond the end of the read and is filled in from the germline J gene. The chain employs TRBV20 and TRBJ1-3, with a possible D match to TRBD1 (6 bases). Germline CDR1 GFQATS, CDR2 STVNSAI. The CDR3 runs 14 residues. The germline V and J ends were trimmed by 4 bases and 0 bases, with 10 bases remaining between them. Partial CDR3 DNA: TGTGGTGCTAACCAGGGGACTTCTGGAAATACGCTCTAT. Translating it yields CGANQGTSGNTLY. The CDR3 in its entirety is CGANQGTSGNTLYF. Using reference TRBV20 and TRBJ1-3 for the parts outside the CDR3, the full variable domain is GALVYQYPRRTICKSGTSMRMECQAVGFQATSVAWYRQSPQKTFELIALSTVNSAIKYEQNFTQEKFPISHPNLSFSSMTVLNAYLEDRGLYLCGANQGTSGNTLYFGEGSRLIVV.

For this clone: Any gene name here is a mouse gene name. The read gets to within 1 residue of the CDR3 end, and the germline J gene fills in the rest. J is TRBJ2-5 and V is TRBV16, with D possibly TRBD1 on 6 matching bases. V was clipped by 0 bases and J by 4 bases, with 11 bases between them. Germline CDR1 SGHSA, CDR2 FRNQAP. The CDR3 is 15 residues long. The CDR3 loop is CASSLDQGTKDTQYF. Incomplete CDR3 DNA: TGTGCAAGCAGCTTAGATCAGGGGACAAAAGACACCCAGTAC.